The clone carrying this T cell receptor (beta chain) has more than one count but fewer than ten. Germline CDR1 LNHDA, CDR2 SQIVND (reference sequence). CDR3 length: 14 residues. V lost 4 bases, J lost 6 bases, and 3 bases stayed unmatched. This specimen belongs to a study of blood T cell repertoires in COVID-19. Study-level information: Sites across the United States, Italy and Spain contributed samples from acute and convalescent COVID-19. PBMCs, B-cell-depleted T cells, or T cells provided the cDNA or gDNA that made up the material.

Original processing notes: Cell counts per sample came from amplifying reference gene primers. Only in-frame clones appear in the TCRdb table, and some are missing; sequencing was by immunoSEQ multiplex PCR. That table furnishes V, J and clone size, whereas the DNA furnished D and trimming. The sample holds about 200,000 clones, approximately 88% seen once. The sequenced sample was peripheral blood. This chain links TRBV19 with TRBJ1-6, with 7 bases lining up with TRBD1. The receptor's source is a man in his forties or fifties with acute or convalescent COVID-19. The CDR3: CASSRTGPNSPLHF. CDR3 sequence (DNA): TGTGCCAGTAGTAGGACAGGTCCTAATTCACCCCTCCACTTT.